This T cell receptor (beta chain) was sequenced for a study of blood T cell repertoires in COVID-19. This CDR3 is built from 13 residues. Per germline, CDR1 ENHRY and CDR2 SYGVKD. V was shortened by 4 bases and J by 6 bases, with 13 bases between the two germline ends. Libraries were prepared by immunoSEQ multiplex PCR; TCRdb keeps only in-frame clonotypes and omits some of them. The sample has more than 200,000 clones, around nine tenths seen once; the top ten hold 1.5% to 2%. J is TRBJ2-7 and V is TRBV10-3; D is unresolved. The receptor was derived from a woman under 30 who had recovered from COVID-19. Sequencing was carried out using PBMCs or T cells enriched from blood (not recorded which). DNA for the CDR3: TGTGCCATCAGTGGGATATCCCGCGGCGAGCAGTACTTC. Amino acids: CAISGISRGEQYF.